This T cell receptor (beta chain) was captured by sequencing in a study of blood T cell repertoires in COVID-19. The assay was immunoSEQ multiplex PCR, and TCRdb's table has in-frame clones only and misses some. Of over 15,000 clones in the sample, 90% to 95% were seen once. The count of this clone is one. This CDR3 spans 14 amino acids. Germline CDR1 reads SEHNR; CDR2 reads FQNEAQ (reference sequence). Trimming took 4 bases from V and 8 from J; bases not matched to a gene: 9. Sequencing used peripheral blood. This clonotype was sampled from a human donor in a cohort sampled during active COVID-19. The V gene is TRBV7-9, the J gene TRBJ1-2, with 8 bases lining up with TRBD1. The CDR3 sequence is CASSSGQGLLGYTF. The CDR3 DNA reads TGTGCCAGCAGCTCAGGACAGGGTCTCTTGGGCTACACCTTC.